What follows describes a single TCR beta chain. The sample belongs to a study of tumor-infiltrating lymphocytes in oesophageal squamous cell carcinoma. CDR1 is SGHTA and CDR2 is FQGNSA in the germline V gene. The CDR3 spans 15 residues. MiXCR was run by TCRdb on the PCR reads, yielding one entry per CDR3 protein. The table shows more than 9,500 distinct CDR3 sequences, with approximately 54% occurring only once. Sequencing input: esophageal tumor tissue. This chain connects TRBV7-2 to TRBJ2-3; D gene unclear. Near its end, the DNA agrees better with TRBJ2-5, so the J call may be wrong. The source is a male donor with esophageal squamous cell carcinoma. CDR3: CASSLGKARKETQYF. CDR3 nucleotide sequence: TGTGCCAGCAGCTTAGGAAAGGCCCGTAAAGAGACCCAGTACTTC.